Each of the 16 T cell receptor beta chains below was sequenced from the same sample in a study of tumor-infiltrating lymphocytes in localized non-small cell lung cancer. Clones were read by immunoSEQ multiplex PCR, and TCRdb kept only the in-frame ones, dropping some. The sample carries under 6,000 clones, about 96% recorded once. Sequencing was performed on uninvolved lung tissue not adjacent to the tumor. All receptors come from a human donor with non-small cell lung cancer.

V is TRBV5-1 and J is TRBJ1-1, with D maybe TRBD1 (6 bases). Germline V gives CDR1 SGHRS, CDR2 YFSETQ. Between the trimmed V and J ends, which lost 2 bases and 7 bases, there was a span of 9 bases. CDR3 length: 12 amino acids. Here the CDR3 DNA reads TGCGCCAGCAGCTTTGGGGGCCTTGAAGCTTTCTTT. Its translation is CASSFGGLEAFF.

This clone was detected only once. This chain links TRBV18 with TRBJ1-6, with no clear D. The CDR3 is 13 residues long. Trimming cost V 8 bases and J 5 bases, with 10 bases left between them. Per germline, CDR1 KGHSH and CDR2 LQKENI. The CDR3 DNA reads TGTGCCAGCCAGGACGGCAATAATTCACCCCTCCACTTT. Translating gives CASQDGNNSPLHF.

This clone was picked up one time. V usage is TRBV2 and J usage is TRBJ1-1; a weak D match, TRBD1 (5 bases). The CDR3 consists of 16 residues. The germline V gene has CDR1 SNHLY and CDR2 FYNNEI. V lost 3 bases and J 0 bases, leaving 14 bases between the germline ends. CDR3 nucleotides: TGTGCCAGCAGTGATTGGAAGACAGCATTGAACACTGAAGCTTTCTTT. Translated, it gives CASSDWKTALNTEAFF.

V usage is TRBV9 and J usage is TRBJ1-5; a possible D gene is TRBD1 (6 bases). The CDR3 sequence is 14 residues long. Trimming shortened V by 0 bases and J by 6 bases, and 10 bases separated the two germline ends. In germline, CDR1 is SGDLS, CDR2 YYNGEE. The CDR3 sequence: CASSVGGASQPQHF. In DNA, the CDR3 is TGTGCCAGCAGCGTAGGGGGGGCGAGTCAGCCCCAGCATTTT.

V gene TRBV4-1 combines with J gene TRBJ1-4, with a tentative D call TRBD1 (5 bases). Germline loops: CDR1 MGHRA, CDR2 YSYEKL. The CDR3 contains 16 residues. Deletions cut 4 bases from V and 10 bases from J, with 22 bases between. The CDR3 region is CASSPFSAGESAKLFF. In DNA form, the CDR3 reads TGCGCCAGCAGCCCTTTTTCGGCGGGGGAATCTGCAAAACTGTTTTTT.

V and J are TRBV6-1 and TRBJ2-7; 8 bases fit TRBD1. Germline V CDR1 and CDR2: MNHNS, SASEGT. Losses at the gene ends were 6 bases for V and 2 bases for J; bases not matched to a gene: 9. The CDR3 sequence is 15 residues long. The CDR3 is CASRSKWDRPYEQYF. Here the CDR3 DNA reads TGTGCCAGCAGATCGAAGTGGGACAGGCCCTACGAGCAGTACTTC.

Concerning this clone itself: One junction end disagrees with the germline gene, perhaps due to a read error. The CDR3 is CASNLRGSDTEAFF. The CDR3 nucleotides are TGTGCCAGCAACTTAAGGGGGTCGGACACTGAAGCTTTCTTT. This chain joins TRBV7-9 and TRBJ1-1, with D perhaps TRBD1 (6 bases). Germline-derived CDR1 and CDR2 are SEHNR and FQNEAQ (reference sequence). CDR3 length: 14 amino acids.

This chain links TRBV7-9 with TRBJ2-7; a weak D match, TRBD2 (6 bases). This CDR3 region has 15 residues. CDR1 is SEHNR and CDR2 is FQNEAQ in the germline V gene (reference sequence). V lost 4 bases, J lost 1 base, and 14 bases lay in between. The CDR3 loop reads CASSSGGDFSYEQYF. CDR3 DNA: TGTGCCAGCAGCTCAGGTGGGGACTTTTCCTACGAGCAGTACTTC.

The gene calls are TRBV19 and TRBJ2-1; 7 nucleotides match TRBD2. The ends lost 5 bases at V and 1 base at J; junction bases unmatched: 11. Germline V lookup: CDR1 LNHDA, CDR2 SQIVND (reference sequence). This CDR3 region has 17 residues. The CDR3 loop reads CASSLRSSGGSYNEQFF. CDR3 nucleotides: TGTGCCAGTAGTCTTCGATCTAGCGGAGGGTCCTACAATGAGCAGTTCTTC.

This chain's CDR3 is CASSSSTDTQYF. DNA for the CDR3: TGTGCCAGCTCATCTAGCACAGATACGCAGTATTTT. V is TRBV18 and J is TRBJ2-3; D is uncertain. CDR1 is KGHSH, CDR2 LQKENI, per germline. The V gene lost 5 bases and the J gene lost 0 bases, with 3 bases spanning the gap. This CDR3 has 12 amino acids.

V gene TRBV5-1 combines with J gene TRBJ2-1, with TRBD1 matching 7 bases. Germline CDR1 reads SGHRS; CDR2 reads YFSETQ. The CDR3 contains 16 residues. With V trimmed by 1 base and J by 2 bases, 6 bases remained unmatched. The CDR3 coding sequence is TGCGCCAGCAGCTTGTCGGGGACAGACCCCTACAATGAGCAGTTCTTC. The encoded protein is CASSLSGTDPYNEQFF.

J is TRBJ2-5 and V is TRBV14; D uncertain. V was pared by 0 bases and J by 5 bases, with 13 bases between. CDR1 is SGHDN, CDR2 FVKESK, per germline. This CDR3 is 15 amino acids long. The DNA for the CDR3 is TGTGCCAGCAGCCAAGAAAACAGCTTGCTCGAGACCCAGTACTTC. Protein: CASSQENSLLETQYF.

J is TRBJ2-7 and V is TRBV30, with TRBD1 matching 8 bases. V was clipped by 5 bases and J by 6 bases; unmatched bases: 12. CDR1 and CDR2 from the germline V gene are GTSNPN and SVGIG (reference sequence). CDR3 length equals 14 residues. CDR3 DNA: TGTGCCTGGGGGGCCGGGACAGGTTATACCGAGCAGTACTTC. It translates to CAWGAGTGYTEQYF.

The table lists this clone with a few counts. The CDR3 region has the DNA TGTGCCAGCAGCGCGTCCTATCGGACGGAAGAAGCTTTCTTT. The encoded protein is CASSASYRTEEAFF. The chain couples TRBV7-2 to TRBJ1-1; D not resolved. Germline V gives CDR1 SGHTA, CDR2 FQGNSA. The CDR3 totals 14 residues. Trimming removed 5 bases at V and 8 bases at J, with 18 bases between.

The chain uses TRBV4-1 and TRBJ2-7, with a tentative D call TRBD1 (6 bases). Germline V gene sequence: CDR1 MGHRA, CDR2 YSYEKL. V was cut by 5 bases and J by 2 bases, with 13 bases left in between. This CDR3 contains 14 residues. The CDR3 loop reads CASSYYQGPYEQYF. The CDR3 coding sequence is TGCGCCAGCAGCTATTACCAGGGGCCCTACGAGCAGTACTTC.

The chain has TRBV19 and TRBJ2-5; unclear D gene. The DNA end favors TRBJ2-7, so the J call may be wrong. Germline V gene lookup returns CDR1 LNHDA and CDR2 SQIVND (reference sequence). The CDR3 totals 14 residues. For the CDR3, the DNA is TGTGCCAGTAGTGCGGACGGAGATCCCTACGAGCAGTACTTC. Its protein is CASSADGDPYEQYF.